One sample yielded the 30 T cell receptor beta chains listed below, sequenced in a study of T-cell memory formation after mild COVID-19. One entry per CDR3 protein results from TCRdb running MiXCR on the 5' RACE reads. The sample records tens of thousands of distinct CDR3 sequences, 9.5% being singletons. Input material: PBMCs or a T cell subset sorted from them (not recorded which). The receptors were gathered from a man aged 18 to 35 who had mild COVID-19 (a few samples of this study predate the infection). Cell type and time point are not known.

In its sample, this clonotype was seen many times. The chain joins TRBV7-8 to TRBJ2-1; D may be TRBD2 (5 bases). The CDR3 sequence is 15 residues long. The V end lost 5 bases, the J end lost 0 bases, and 11 bases lay between the germline ends. Germline lookup yields CDR1 SGHVS and CDR2 FQNEAQ. CDR3 amino acids: CASSRPRASYNEQFF. The CDR3 DNA sequence: TGTGCCAGCAGCCGCCCGAGGGCCTCCTACAATGAGCAGTTCTTC.

This clonotype has at least ten counts. This chain joins TRBV6-2 or TRBV6-3 and TRBJ2-3; D could derive from TRBD1 or TRBD2 (6 bases each). The V end was cut by 2 bases, the J end by 4 bases, with 19 bases between. This CDR3 is 17 amino acids long. The germline V gene encodes CDR1 MNHEY and CDR2 SVGEGT. CDR3 DNA sequence: TGTGCCAGCAGTTACGCGTCCGGTTGGGGGGCCTCAGATACGCAGTATTTT. Its protein is CASSYASGWGASDTQYF.

This clonotype was found a few times. This chain uses TRBV11-2 with TRBJ2-1; D assignment may be TRBD1 or TRBD2 (5 bases each). V was cut by 6 bases and J by 4 bases, with 13 bases left in between. There are 14 residues in the CDR3. Germline lookup yields CDR1 SGHAT and CDR2 FQNNGV. This chain's CDR3 is CASSFPGAYNEQFF. CDR3 DNA sequence: TGTGCCAGCAGTTTCCCCGGGGCGTACAATGAGCAGTTCTTC. The full variable domain, rest sourced from reference TRBV11-2 and TRBJ2-1, is EAGVAQSPRYKIIEKRQSVAFWCNPISGHATLYWYQQILGQGPKLLIQFQNNGVVDDSQLPKDRFSAERLKGVDSTLKIQPAKLEDSAVYLCASSFPGAYNEQFFGPGTRLTVL.

This clonotype was counted a few times. The chain uses TRBV4-3 and TRBJ2-3; D perhaps matches TRBD1 (6 bases). The germline V gene encodes CDR1 LGHNA and CDR2 YSLEER. This CDR3 has 15 residues. Trimming took 4 bases from V and 2 from J, leaving 13 bases between them. The CDR3 loop reads CASSPHRDYTDTQYF. The DNA of the CDR3 is TGCGCCAGCAGCCCGCACAGGGATTACACAGATACGCAGTATTTT.

CDR3 in amino acids: CASSPWLRDGYTF. CDR3 DNA sequence: TGTGCCAGCAGCCCCTGGCTGAGGGATGGCTACACCTTC. This sequence joins TRBV14 and TRBJ1-2; no firm D call. Deletions cut 4 bases from V and 6 bases from J, with 12 bases between. Germline CDR1 reads SGHDN; CDR2 reads FVKESK. The CDR3 covers 13 residues.

CDR3 residues: CASSVADGELFF. The DNA for the CDR3 is TGTGCCAGCAGCGTAGCTGACGGGGAGCTGTTTTTT. The genes are TRBV9 and TRBJ2-2; D is unclear. Looked up from germline, CDR1 is SGDLS and CDR2 is YYNGEE. V was cut by 0 bases and J by 7 bases, with 4 bases left in between. This CDR3 has 12 residues.

This clonotype occurred a few times. The chain couples TRBV4-1 to TRBJ2-5; D call uncertain. V was cut by 0 bases and J by 7 bases, with 12 bases left in between. Germline V lookup: CDR1 MGHRA, CDR2 YSYEKL. The CDR3 spans 14 residues. DNA of the CDR3: TGCGCCAGCAGCCAAGATGCCGGAGTGGGGACCCAGTACTTC. Protein sequence: CASSQDAGVGTQYF.

This chain links TRBV6-4 with TRBJ2-7, with D perhaps TRBD1 (5 bases). V lost 2 bases and J lost 5, with 13 bases in between. This CDR3 region has 14 residues. CDR1 MRHNA and CDR2 SNTAGT come from the germline V gene. DNA for the CDR3: TGTGCCAGCAGTGACATCGGAGACAGTCACGAGCAGTACTTC. It codes for CASSDIGDSHEQYF.

V gene TRBV5-8 combines with J gene TRBJ2-1; 7 nucleotides line up with TRBD1. Germline assignment: CDR1 SGHTS and CDR2 YDEGEE. This CDR3 has 16 residues. Germline trimming cut 1 base from V and 9 bases from J; bases unmatched to any gene: 13. Written as DNA, the CDR3 is TGTGCCAGCAGCTTGCGGACAGGACGCACGAACGGTGAGCAGTTCTTC. Protein sequence: CASSLRTGRTNGEQFF.

The rearrangement links TRBV12-3 or TRBV12-4 to TRBJ1-1; D gene unclear. V shed 3 bases and J shed 10 bases, with 15 bases lying between them. The CDR3 runs 13 residues. The CDR3 loop reads CASSFRPVDGAFF. CDR3 DNA sequence: TGTGCCAGCAGTTTCCGTCCCGTTGACGGAGCTTTCTTT.

This clonotype was found a few times. The V call is TRBV6-5, the J call TRBJ2-6; 7 nucleotides align to TRBD1. J gave up 0 bases and V 6 bases, and 2 bases lay outside the gene matches. Germline lookup yields CDR1 MNHEY and CDR2 SVGAGI. This CDR3 is 15 amino acids long. The CDR3 bases are TGTGCCAGCAGGACAGGGTACTCTGGGGCCAACGTCCTGACTTTC. Its protein is CASRTGYSGANVLTF.

This clonotype has only a few counts. The rearrangement links TRBV2 to TRBJ2-5, with D possibly TRBD2 on 6 matching bases. The V end lost 4 bases, the J end lost 5 bases, and 11 bases lay between the germline ends. The CDR3 runs 13 residues. Germline assignment: CDR1 SNHLY and CDR2 FYNNEI. The CDR3: CASSARREETQYF. The CDR3 region has the DNA TGTGCCAGCAGTGCCCGGAGGGAGGAGACCCAGTACTTC.

This clonotype was observed a handful of times. The V and J genes are TRBV24-1 and TRBJ1-1; D is perhaps TRBD1 (5 bases). Between the trimmed V and J ends, which lost 9 bases and 5 bases, there was a span of 15 bases. Per germline, CDR1 KGHDR and CDR2 SFDVKD. The length of the CDR3 is 13 residues. CDR3 DNA: TGTGCCACCTCCCGGCCCGGGGGGACTGAAGCTTTCTTT. Its protein product is CATSRPGGTEAFF.

The genes are TRBV6-2 or TRBV6-3 and TRBJ2-5, with 8 bases lining up with TRBD1. Germline V gene lookup returns CDR1 MNHEY and CDR2 SVGEGT. J gave up 5 bases and V 8 bases, and 10 bases lay outside the gene matches. This CDR3 spans 14 amino acids. In DNA form, the CDR3 reads TGTGCCAGCGCGACGACAGGGGTATCGGAGACCCAGTACTTC. Its translation is CASATTGVSETQYF.

The V gene is TRBV19, the J gene TRBJ2-7, with unresolved D. Trimming took 3 bases from V and 3 from J, leaving 12 bases between them. This CDR3 has 14 residues. Germline V gene data show CDR1 as LNHDA and CDR2 as SQIVND (reference sequence). The CDR3 coding sequence is TGTGCCAGTAGTATGAAGATTAACCGCTACGAGCAGTACTTC. This encodes CASSMKINRYEQYF.

This clonotype was seen at least ten times. The chain couples TRBV7-9 to TRBJ2-5; D gene unclear. The CDR3 has 14 amino acids. The germline gives CDR1 SEHNR, CDR2 FQNEAQ (reference sequence). V was pared by 2 bases and J by 4 bases, with 11 bases between. The CDR3 is CASSLSRLVETQYF. The CDR3 bases are TGTGCCAGCAGCTTATCACGGCTGGTAGAGACCCAGTACTTC.

This clonotype was recorded a few times. This chain links TRBV19 with TRBJ2-7; 8 positions agree with TRBD2. Losses at the gene ends were 5 bases for V and 2 bases for J; bases not matched to a gene: 5. Germline V gene sequence: CDR1 LNHDA, CDR2 SQIVND (reference sequence). The CDR3 spans 14 residues. CDR3 DNA: TGTGCCAGTAGTGAACGGGGGGGCCCCTACGAGCAGTACTTC. Amino acids: CASSERGGPYEQYF.

CDR3 in DNA: TGCAGTGCTAGAGGGGGCAGGGGGGTTAGTGGCGAGCAGTACTTC. Translated: CSARGGRGVSGEQYF. V usage is TRBV20-1 and J usage is TRBJ2-7; TRBD1 might be the D (7 bases). The V gene's germline CDR1 is DFQATT and CDR2 SNEGSKA (reference sequence). This CDR3 region has 15 residues. V was cut by 1 base and J by 6 bases, with 19 bases left in between.

This clonotype came up a few times. The chain combines TRBV5-1 with TRBJ1-1; D is uncertain. V gave up 0 bases and J gave up 8 bases, with 11 bases separating them. Germline CDR1 and CDR2: SGHRS and YFSETQ. The CDR3 sequence is 13 residues long. Written as DNA, the CDR3 is TGCGCCAGCAGCTTGGACGGAGGGTGGGAAGCTTTCTTT. This translates into CASSLDGGWEAFF.

This clonotype was picked up many times. The chain has TRBV4-3 and TRBJ2-2; the D is unclear. V was trimmed by 0 bases and J by 4 bases, leaving 12 bases between them. The germline gives CDR1 LGHNA, CDR2 YSLEER. The CDR3 loop spans 16 amino acids. This CDR3 is CASSQEVYSPTGELFF. The CDR3 DNA reads TGCGCCAGCAGCCAAGAAGTCTACTCGCCCACCGGGGAGCTGTTTTTT.

The sample holds many counts of this clonotype. This CDR3 is CASAARGSTGELFF. In DNA form, the CDR3 reads TGCGCCAGCGCGGCCAGGGGTTCCACCGGGGAGCTGTTTTTT. The J gene is TRBJ2-2, the V gene TRBV5-1; D may be TRBD1 (6 bases). V lost 7 bases to trimming and J lost 4 bases, with 14 bases between them. The CDR3 runs to 14 residues. Germline CDR1 reads SGHRS; CDR2 reads YFSETQ.

This clonotype appeared many times. V gene TRBV6-5 combines with J gene TRBJ2-1; TRBD2 matches at 8 bases. Germline CDR1 and CDR2: MNHEY and SVGAGI. The CDR3 extends over 17 amino acids. J gave up 3 bases and V 0 bases, and 7 bases lay outside the gene matches. For the CDR3, the DNA is TGTGCCAGCAGTTACTCGCCCAGCGGGGGTCGCTACAATGAGCAGTTCTTC. It yields the protein CASSYSPSGGRYNEQFF.

This clonotype was seen repeatedly, ten times or more. The rearrangement joins TRBV19 to TRBJ2-7; 7 bases map to TRBD1. Germline V CDR1 and CDR2: LNHDA, SQIVND (reference sequence). This CDR3 has 14 amino acids. The trim removed 6 bases at V and 0 bases at J, leaving 5 bases unmatched. The CDR3 DNA is TGTGCCAGTAGCCGGGACAGTCTCTCCTACGAGCAGTACTTC. Amino acids: CASSRDSLSYEQYF.

This clonotype came up a few times. The J gene is TRBJ2-1, the V gene TRBV12-3 or TRBV12-4, with 9 bases fitting TRBD2. With V trimmed by 5 bases and J by 7 bases, 9 bases remained unmatched. The CDR3 is 15 amino acids. The CDR3 reads CASSKIAGDGNEQFF. The CDR3 DNA follows: TGTGCCAGCAGTAAAATAGCGGGGGACGGTAATGAGCAGTTCTTC.

The rearrangement links TRBV5-6 to TRBJ2-6; D remains ambiguous. Trimming took 2 bases from V and 0 from J, leaving 15 bases between them. From germline, CDR1 is SGHDT and CDR2 YYEEEE. The CDR3 is 18 residues long. The CDR3 DNA reads as TGTGCCAGCAGCTTTGGGCGGATCTCATTCTCTGGGGCCAACGTCCTGACTTTC. Protein product: CASSFGRISFSGANVLTF.

The chain combines TRBV11-2 with TRBJ2-7; D remains unclear. Trimming stripped 8 bases from V and 5 bases from J, with 16 bases between. The CDR3 extends over 13 amino acids. Germline loops: CDR1 SGHAT, CDR2 FQNNGV. The CDR3 here is CASLFMIGNEQYF. The CDR3 nucleotides read TGTGCCAGCCTCTTCATGATCGGCAACGAGCAGTACTTC.

At least ten counts were recorded for this clonotype. V is TRBV7-2 and J is TRBJ1-1; maybe TRBD1 (6 bases). CDR1 and CDR2 (germline): SGHTA, FQGNSA. This CDR3 is 13 amino acids long. V dropped 5 bases and J dropped 4 bases, with 11 bases sitting between them. The CDR3 sequence: CASSAQGGTEAFF. Here the CDR3 DNA reads TGTGCCAGCAGCGCACAGGGTGGCACTGAAGCTTTCTTT.

This clonotype was found many times. This rearrangement joins TRBV3-1 to TRBJ2-3; the D gene is possibly TRBD1 (5 bases). The CDR3 spans 14 residues. The V end was cut by 0 bases, the J end by 1 base, with 5 bases between. The germline gives CDR1 LGHDT, CDR2 YNNKEL (reference sequence). This CDR3 is CASSQEGGTDTQYF. The CDR3 region has the DNA TGTGCCAGCAGCCAAGAAGGGGGCACAGATACGCAGTATTTT.

This clonotype was seen a few times. The chain links TRBV7-2 to TRBJ1-2; 10 nucleotides match TRBD1. Germline CDR1 reads SGHTA; CDR2 reads FQGNSA. The CDR3 totals 16 residues. V lost 4 bases, J lost 4 bases, and 9 bases stayed unmatched. The CDR3 loop is CASSSTTGGPAYGYTF. For the CDR3, the DNA is TGTGCCAGCAGCTCTACGACAGGGGGCCCGGCCTATGGCTACACCTTC.

This clonotype occurred a few times. This chain links TRBV9 with TRBJ2-3; D might be TRBD2 (6 bases). This CDR3 contains 16 residues. In germline, CDR1 is SGDLS, CDR2 YYNGEE. V lost 0 bases and J lost 2, with 13 bases in between. CDR3 nucleotide sequence: TGTGCCAGCAGCGTAGCTGGGCCGGGGGACACAGATACGCAGTATTTT. Protein sequence: CASSVAGPGDTDTQYF.